The next 8 T cell receptor beta chains were all read from a single sample in a study of Graves' ophthalmopathy and Graves' hyperthyroidism. Amplifying from RNA transcripts, the study obtained TCR beta CDR3 regions. An initial RT-PCR round employing HTBI primers preceded a second-round multiplex PCR. MiXCR, run by TCRdb on the multiplex PCR reads, gives a single entry per CDR3 protein. Of 620,000 or so distinct CDR3 sequences listed, approximately 22% are singletons. Material for sequencing was peripheral blood. Receptors originate from a woman under 30 with stable Graves' hyperthyroidism. Some clones in this sample may be carry-over from other donors' samples.

The J gene is TRBJ1-1, the V gene TRBV6-1, with D perhaps TRBD1 (5 bases). CDR1 MNHNS and CDR2 SASEGT come from the germline V gene. Deletions cut 7 bases from V and 4 bases from J, with 25 bases between. The CDR3 spans 17 residues. Written as DNA, the CDR3 is TGTGCCAGCACCCTAAAGCCGGCAGGGAAAAACTGCACTGAAGCTTTCTTT. It encodes CASTLKPAGKNCTEAFF.

Concerning this clonotype: This sequence may be a read error, since a much larger clone differs from it by one base. The chain carries TRBV3-1 and TRBJ2-2; TRBD2 is a possible D gene (5 bases). CDR3 length: 15 residues. CDR1 LGHDT and CDR2 YNNKEL come from the germline V gene (reference sequence). The CDR3 is CASSLRRSNTGEPFF. CDR3 DNA sequence: TGTGCCAGCAGCCTTAGACGGTCGAACACCGGGGAGCCGTTTTTT.

The chain has TRBV5-1 and TRBJ1-2; D is unresolved. Per the germline V gene, CDR1 is SGHRS and CDR2 is YFSETQ. CDR3 length: 15 residues. The V end lost 2 bases, the J end lost 4 bases, and 15 bases lay between the germline ends. The CDR3 region is CASSFAPGEAYGYTF. CDR3 DNA: TGCGCCAGCAGCTTCGCCCCTGGGGAAGCCTATGGCTACACCTTC.

In this sample, this clonotype turned up many times. V is TRBV9 and J is TRBJ1-5; D is undetermined. Germline CDR1 is SGDLS and CDR2 is YYNGEE. The V end lost 3 bases, the J end lost 4 bases, and 11 bases lay between the germline ends. The CDR3 length is 14 residues. CDR3 coding DNA: TGTGCCAGCAGCGGTACAGCGGATAATCAGCCCCAGCATTTT. It specifies CASSGTADNQPQHF. The full variable domain, completed using reference TRBV9 and TRBJ1-5, is DSGVTQTPKHLITATGQRVTLRCSPRSGDLSVYWYQQSLDQGLQFLIQYYNGEERAKGNILERFSAQQFPDLHSELNLSSLELGDSALYFCASSGTADNQPQHFGDGTRLSIL.

At least ten counts were recorded for this clonotype. V gene TRBV18 combines with J gene TRBJ1-1; 7 positions match TRBD1. Per the germline V gene, CDR1 is KGHSH and CDR2 is LQKENI. CDR3 length: 14 amino acids. V trimming: 6 bases; J trimming: 8 bases; junction bases outside the gene matches: 12. The CDR3: CASSQTGRAEEAFF. CDR3 in DNA: TGTGCCAGCTCGCAGACAGGGAGGGCTGAGGAAGCTTTCTTT.

The chain has TRBV10-1 and TRBJ2-7; D not certain. This CDR3 has 15 amino acids. Trimming took off 0 bases at V and 6 bases at J, with 15 bases between the two ends. Germline CDR1 is WNHNN and CDR2 is SYGVQD (reference sequence). CDR3 bases: TGCGCCAGCAGTGAGTCAGTCCCGACCCTCTTCGAGCAGTACTTC. Residues: CASSESVPTLFEQYF.

This clonotype was seen repeatedly, ten times or more. The chain links TRBV29-1 to TRBJ1-1, with D possibly matching TRBD1 (6 bases). Trimming cost V 4 bases and J 1 base, with 10 bases left between them. CDR1 and CDR2 (germline): SQVTM, ANQGSEA. The length of the CDR3 is 13 residues. CDR3 sequence reads: CSVVVTGNTEAFF. The CDR3 region has the DNA TGCAGCGTTGTGGTGACAGGGAACACTGAAGCTTTCTTT.

This clonotype was observed many times. The chain is built from TRBV12-3 or TRBV12-4 and TRBJ2-2, with TRBD2 matching 13 bases. V dropped 3 bases and J dropped 6; count of bases not matched to a gene: 7. This CDR3 region has 17 residues. The CDR3 DNA reads as TGTGCCAGCAGTTTTACTAGCGGGAGGGCCGGAGCCGGGGAGCTGTTTTTT. This codes for CASSFTSGRAGAGELFF.